This passage covers 20 T cell receptor beta chains from one sample sequenced in a study of cytomegalovirus exposure and HLA in healthy donors. The primer mix had 60 Vbeta and 13 Jbeta primers. Some clones are missing from TCRdb's copy, which holds only in-frame ones; the method was immunoSEQ multiplex PCR. Among under 200,000 clones, 79% were seen once, and the ten largest hold about 0.72%. Material for sequencing was PBMCs. These receptors were taken from a woman between 40 and 50 years old in good health and CMV-seronegative.

The chain is built from TRBV29-1 and TRBJ1-6; D perhaps matches TRBD1 (5 bases). In germline, CDR1 is SQVTM, CDR2 ANQGSEA. Trimming stripped 7 bases from V and 0 bases from J, with 19 bases between. There are 17 residues in the CDR3. The CDR3 spells CSARGTPFSSYNSPLHF. CDR3 sequence (DNA): TGCAGCGCGCGGGGCACGCCGTTTAGCTCCTATAATTCACCCCTCCACTTT.

V is TRBV6-6 and J is TRBJ1-2; D not resolved. V was clipped by 5 bases and J by 3 bases, with 13 bases between them. The CDR3 spans 14 residues. Germline V gene data show CDR1 as MNHNY and CDR2 as SVGAGI (reference sequence). CDR3 DNA sequence: TGTGCCAGCAGTCACGACTTACTGGACTATGGCTACACCTTC. Protein product: CASSHDLLDYGYTF.

The chain employs TRBV6-1 and TRBJ1-5, with D maybe TRBD1 (5 bases). V lost 6 bases and J 0 bases, leaving 12 bases between the germline ends. Germline V gene data show CDR1 as MNHNS and CDR2 as SASEGT. The CDR3 is 15 residues long. This chain's CDR3 is CASSLLGVSNQPQHF. In DNA form, the CDR3 reads TGTGCCAGCAGCCTGTTAGGGGTTAGCAATCAGCCCCAGCATTTT.

This clone appeared once. V gene TRBV7-9 combines with J gene TRBJ2-1; a weak D match, TRBD1 (6 bases). The CDR3 extends over 15 amino acids. Looked up from germline, CDR1 is SEHNR and CDR2 is FQNEAQ (reference sequence). The V and J ends lost 3 bases and 4 bases respectively, with 13 bases between them. The CDR3 here is CASSLGHSVYNEQFF. CDR3 sequence (DNA): TGTGCCAGCAGCTTGGGACATTCAGTTTACAATGAGCAGTTCTTC.

The gene calls are TRBV19 and TRBJ1-1; D may be TRBD1 (5 bases). Germline CDR1 is LNHDA and CDR2 is SQIVND (reference sequence). The CDR3 has 15 amino acids. V was shortened by 1 base and J by 4 bases, with 13 bases between the two germline ends. The CDR3 nucleotides are TGTGCCAGTAGTATAGGGCCAGGGATAGTCACTGAAGCTTTCTTT. The encoded protein is CASSIGPGIVTEAFF.

The V and J genes are TRBV20-1 and TRBJ2-1, with D unresolved. With 3 bases removed from V and 6 bases from J, the gap between germline ends came to 6 bases. Germline values: CDR1 DFQATT, CDR2 SNEGSKA (reference sequence). This CDR3 is 11 amino acids long. The CDR3 spells CSASTVNEQFF. The CDR3 DNA is TGCAGTGCTAGTACAGTCAATGAGCAGTTCTTC.

The V call is TRBV30, the J call TRBJ2-3; perhaps TRBD2 as D (6 bases). CDR3 length: 13 amino acids. Per the germline V gene, CDR1 is GTSNPN and CDR2 is SVGIG (reference sequence). The V gene lost 1 base and the J gene lost 10 bases, with 15 bases spanning the gap. The CDR3 reads CAWSEGREGPQYF. The CDR3 nucleotides read TGTGCCTGGAGTGAGGGGCGGGAAGGGCCGCAGTATTTT.

The chain has TRBV27 and TRBJ2-5; D unclear. The tail of the sequence fits TRBJ2-7 better, so the J call may be wrong. CDR3 length equals 13 residues. Germline V gene data show CDR1 as MNHEY and CDR2 as SMNVEV (reference sequence). The DNA of the CDR3 is TGTGCCAGCGCCGTCAGGCTTACCTACGAGCAGTACTTC. It specifies CASAVRLTYEQYF.

The chain recombines TRBV10-2 with TRBJ2-2; D is unresolved. The V end lost 2 bases, the J end lost 3 bases, and 4 bases lay between the germline ends. The CDR3 consists of 13 residues. Germline V gene lookup returns CDR1 WSHSY and CDR2 SAAADI. The CDR3 bases are TGCGCCAGCAGTGAGCAGGACACCGGGGAGCTGTTTTTT. Amino acid sequence: CASSEQDTGELFF.

With respect to this clone: At one boundary the junction diverges from the germline segment, which might be a read error. Other DNA sequences in the same sample also yield this CDR3. V and J are TRBV5-4 and TRBJ2-6, with a weak D call TRBD2 (5 bases). Per germline, CDR1 SGHNT and CDR2 YYREEE (reference sequence). The CDR3 contains 16 residues. The CDR3: CASSWPGISGANVLTF. The CDR3 bases are TGTGCCAGTAGCTGGCCGGGAATCTCTGGGGCCAACGTCCTGACTTTC.

Written as DNA, the CDR3 is TGTGCCAGCCAGACAGGGTTTAATGAAGCTTTCTTT. Translation: CASQTGFNEAFF. This chain uses TRBV25-1 with TRBJ1-1, with 7 bases that match TRBD1. The CDR3 length is 12 residues. Germline CDR1 reads MGHDK; CDR2 reads SYGVNS. The J segment lost 7 bases and the V segment lost 8 bases, leaving 7 bases of the junction unmatched. The variable domain in full, completed from reference TRBV25-1 and TRBJ1-1, reads EADIYQTPRYLVIGTGKKITLECSQTMGHDKMYWYQQDPGMELHLIHYSYGVNSTEKGDLSSESTVSRIRTEHFPLTLESARPSHTSQYLCASQTGFNEAFFGQGTRLTVV.

This clone occurred a few times. The chain employs TRBV6-1 and TRBJ2-7; the match to TRBD1 covers 9 bases. The junction had 4 bases not matched to a gene; V was cut back by 5 bases and J by 5 bases. CDR3 length: 13 amino acids. The V gene's germline CDR1 is MNHNS and CDR2 SASEGT. CDR3 in amino acids: CASSLGQGNEQYF. The DNA for the CDR3 is TGTGCCAGCAGTCTAGGACAGGGGAACGAGCAGTACTTC.

The chain couples TRBV4-3 to TRBJ2-1; 10 nucleotides match TRBD2. The V gene end was trimmed by 0 bases and the J gene end by 9 bases; junction bases not matched to a gene: 14. The CDR3 spans 18 residues. The germline CDR1 and CDR2 sequences are LGHNA and YSLEER. Here the CDR3 DNA reads TGCGCCAGCAGCCAAGATCTGGGGGGTCTAGCGGGAGCGGCTGAGCAGTTCTTC. This encodes CASSQDLGGLAGAAEQFF.

This clone was seen only once. This sequence joins TRBV29-1 and TRBJ1-1; no reliable D call. V gave up 0 bases and J gave up 11 bases, with 10 bases separating them. This CDR3 has 11 residues. Germline loops: CDR1 SQVTM, CDR2 ANQGSEA. CDR3 DNA sequence: TGCAGCGTTGAAGAGGCGGTAGTCGCTTTCTTT. Protein product: CSVEEAVVAFF.

The chain uses TRBV28 and TRBJ1-4; D perhaps matches TRBD1 (6 bases). Trimming removed 7 bases from V and 5 bases from J, with 14 bases in between. Germline V CDR1 and CDR2: MDHEN, SYDVKM. The CDR3 runs to 14 residues. DNA of the CDR3: TGTGCCAGCATGCCGACAGGACCGAATGAAAAACTGTTTTTT. Translated, it gives CASMPTGPNEKLFF.

This clone was detected a few times. The V gene is TRBV5-1, the J gene TRBJ2-7, with a weak D call TRBD1 (7 bases). Germline lookup yields CDR1 SGHRS and CDR2 YFSETQ. This CDR3 is 17 amino acids long. V was shortened by 0 bases and J by 3 bases, with 19 bases between the two germline ends. CDR3 coding DNA: TGCGCCAGCAGCTTGGGGAACTATGGACAGGAGGGCTACGAGCAGTACTTC. This codes for CASSLGNYGQEGYEQYF.

With respect to this clone: The limits of the CDR3 on the DNA are not certain, so only TCRdb's listed CDR3 is given. The V and J genes are TRBV28 and TRBJ2-2; the table's D call, TRBD1, has no DNA check behind it. The CDR3 is 16 residues long, counting both termini. Germline assignment: CDR1 MDHEN and CDR2 SYDVKM. CDR3 in amino acids: CASSFLAGERTGELFF.

The chain is built from TRBV7-8 and TRBJ2-2, with a tentative D call TRBD2 (6 bases). Germline V gene sequence: CDR1 SGHVS, CDR2 FQNEAQ. The CDR3 has 16 residues. V was pared by 0 bases and J by 0 bases, with 8 bases between. In nucleotides, the CDR3 is TGTGCCAGCAGCTTAGCGGGGGGAGCGAACACCGGGGAGCTGTTTTTT. Protein sequence: CASSLAGGANTGELFF.

The chain carries TRBV6-5 and TRBJ1-2; TRBD1 matches at 7 bases. The CDR3 is 14 amino acids. CDR1 is MNHEY and CDR2 is SVGAGI in the germline V gene. V lost 4 bases, J lost 2 bases, and 4 bases stayed unmatched. The CDR3 nucleotides read TGTGCCAGCAGTTGGGGACAGACAAACTATGGCTACACCTTC. Amino acids: CASSWGQTNYGYTF.

The genes are TRBV19 and TRBJ1-3, with TRBD1 matching 7 bases. The length of the CDR3 is 15 residues. The J segment lost 0 bases and the V segment lost 4 bases, leaving 3 bases of the junction unmatched. The germline CDR1 and CDR2 sequences are LNHDA and SQIVND (reference sequence). The CDR3 nucleotides are TGTGCCAGTAGTAGGGGACAGCTCTCTGGAAACACCATATATTTT. This sequence encodes CASSRGQLSGNTIYF.